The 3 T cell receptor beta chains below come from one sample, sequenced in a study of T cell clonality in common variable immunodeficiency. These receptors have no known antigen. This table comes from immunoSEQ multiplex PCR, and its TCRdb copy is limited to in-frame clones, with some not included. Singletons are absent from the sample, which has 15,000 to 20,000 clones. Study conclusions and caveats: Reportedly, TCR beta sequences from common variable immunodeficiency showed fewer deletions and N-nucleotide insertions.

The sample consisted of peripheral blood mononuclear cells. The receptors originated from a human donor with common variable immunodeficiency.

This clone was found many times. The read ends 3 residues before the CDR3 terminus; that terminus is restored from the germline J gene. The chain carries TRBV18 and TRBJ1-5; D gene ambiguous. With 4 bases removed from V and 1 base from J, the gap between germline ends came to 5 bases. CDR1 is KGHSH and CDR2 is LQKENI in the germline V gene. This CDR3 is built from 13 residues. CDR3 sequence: CASSQASNQPQHF. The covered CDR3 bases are TGTGCCAGCTCACAGGCAAGCAATCAGCCC.

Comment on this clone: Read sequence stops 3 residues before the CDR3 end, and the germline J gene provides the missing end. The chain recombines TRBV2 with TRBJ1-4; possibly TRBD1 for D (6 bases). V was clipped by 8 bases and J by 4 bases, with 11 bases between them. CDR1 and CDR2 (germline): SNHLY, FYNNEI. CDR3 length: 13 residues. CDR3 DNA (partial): TGTGCCAGCGGCGGGACATTTAATGAAAAA. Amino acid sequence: CASGGTFNEK. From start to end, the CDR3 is CASGGTFNEKLFF.

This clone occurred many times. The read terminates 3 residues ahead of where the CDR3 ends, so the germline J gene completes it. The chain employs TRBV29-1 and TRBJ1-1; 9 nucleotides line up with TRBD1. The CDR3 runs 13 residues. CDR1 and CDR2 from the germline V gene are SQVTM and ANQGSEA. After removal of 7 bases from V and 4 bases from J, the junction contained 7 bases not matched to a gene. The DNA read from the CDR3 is TGCAGCGCAATGGGACAGGGAGGCACTGAA. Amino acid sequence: CSAMGQGGTE. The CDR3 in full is CSAMGQGGTEAFF.